This TCR beta chain is from a study of shared clonotypes between healthy human individuals. About the study: CD4 naive and CD4 memory each took three plates per donor, while CD8 naive took two and CD8 memory one.

Per germline, CDR1 SGHTA and CDR2 FQGTGA. V shed 4 bases, J shed 1 base, and the junction held 10 bases outside the gene matches. CDR3 length: 19 amino acids. The protocol was immunoSEQ multiplex PCR, while the TCRdb copy is restricted to in-frame clones and leaves out a portion. There are about 590,000 clones in the sample; nearly 97% occur only once, and 0.09% to 0.13% lies in the top ten. CD8 cells regarded as naive lacked CD45RO, were positively chosen for CCR7, and omitted terminally differentiated effector memory CD45RA+ cells. The count of this clone is one. This chain joins TRBV7-3 and TRBJ2-3; 14 nucleotides agree with TRBD2. What was sequenced was naive CD8+ T cells sorted from blood. The clonotype comes from a woman in her 30s in good health. CDR3 residues: CASSSRLAGGPVGTDTQYF. Written as DNA, the CDR3 is TGTGCCAGCAGCTCGAGACTAGCGGGAGGGCCCGTCGGCACAGATACGCAGTATTTT.